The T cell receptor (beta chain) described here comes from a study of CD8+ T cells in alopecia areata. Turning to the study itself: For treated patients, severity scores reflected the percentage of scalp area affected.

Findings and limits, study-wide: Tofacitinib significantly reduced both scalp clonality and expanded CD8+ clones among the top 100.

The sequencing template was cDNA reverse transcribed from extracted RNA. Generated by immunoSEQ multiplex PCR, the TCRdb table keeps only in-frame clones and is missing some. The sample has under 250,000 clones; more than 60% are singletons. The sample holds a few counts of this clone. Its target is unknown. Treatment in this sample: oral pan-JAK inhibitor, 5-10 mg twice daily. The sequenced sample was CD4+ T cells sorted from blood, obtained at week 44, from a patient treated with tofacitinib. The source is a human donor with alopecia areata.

The CDR3 nucleotides read TGTGCCATCAGTGAGTCGATGAGGACAGGGGGCTCCGAGCAGTACTTC. Its protein product is CAISESMRTGGSEQYF. The chain employs TRBV10-3 and TRBJ2-7; 11 nucleotides align to TRBD1. Trimming cost V 0 bases and J 6 bases; bases outside gene matches: 7. The CDR3 is 16 amino acids. The germline V gene has CDR1 ENHRY and CDR2 SYGVKD.